This T cell receptor beta chain stems from a study of T cells expressing NK-cell markers. Study background: Sorted CD3+CD56+NKG2C+, CD3+CD56+NKG2C- and CD3+CD56-NKG2C+ T-cell subsets were beta-chain profiled. One of the eight sequenced donors was seronegative, whereas the other seven were HCMV-seropositive.

UMI-tagged 5'RACE template switching yielded the TCR beta cDNA. For each CDR3 protein, TCRdb gives one entry from its re-call of the 5' RACE reads, without DNA. The ten most abundant clones cover roughly 8% of a sample with 400,000 to 500,000 distinct CDR3 sequences. Comment on this clonotype: The antigen is undetermined.

The germline CDR1 and CDR2 sequences are SGHRS and YFSETQ. The CDR3 sequence is 17 residues long. Whole-study findings and limits: These clonotypes additionally ranked first within the CD3+CD56-NKG2C+ fraction of four donors.

Sample: blood T cells: a sorted CD56 or NKG2C T cell subset, CD4+ or CD8+ T cells, or bulk PBMC T cells (not recorded which). V and J are TRBV5-1 and TRBJ2-6; the TCRdb D gene call, TRBD1, has no DNA to confirm it. The sequence came from a woman aged 18 to 75 in good health. Here the CDR3 reads CASSLDRGVAGANVLTF.